Included here is one T cell receptor (beta chain) sequence, with context. Its antigen is not known. The data derive from a study of radiotherapy plus CTLA-4 blockade in lung cancer. About the study: Among patients, 15% to 20% showed objective responses, and 25% to 35% had disease control. Findings of the study overall: Tumor-origin TCR clones grew in blood after radiotherapy plus ipilimumab. It was early blood T cell clone dynamics, with interferon-beta, that reportedly best predicted response.

Generated by immunoSEQ multiplex PCR, the TCRdb table keeps only in-frame clones and is missing some. Here the sample spans around 59,000 clones, 77% being singletons. The input for sequencing was peripheral blood, taken from a patient treated with radiotherapy plus ipilimumab. The source is a human donor with non-small cell lung cancer who had a partial response to radiotherapy plus ipilimumab.

The CDR3 is CASSSIDGSSSYEQYF. In DNA, the CDR3 is TGTGCCAGCAGTTCCATTGACGGGTCCAGCTCCTACGAGCAGTACTTC. The V gene is TRBV11-2, the J gene TRBJ2-7; D unclear. Germline assignment: CDR1 SGHAT and CDR2 FQNNGV. The CDR3 consists of 16 residues. Trimming stripped 6 bases from V and 0 bases from J, with 18 bases between.